Each of the 29 T cell receptor beta chains below was sequenced from the same sample in a study of blood T cell repertoires in COVID-19. The assay was immunoSEQ multiplex PCR, and TCRdb's table has in-frame clones only and misses some. The sample carries roughly 330,000 clones, 80% to 90% recorded once. The sequencing input was PBMCs or T cells enriched from blood (not recorded which). The receptors were sampled from a woman younger than 45 who had recovered from COVID-19.

V is TRBV6-5 and J is TRBJ1-2; 7 nucleotides align to TRBD1. The germline V gene has CDR1 MNHEY and CDR2 SVGAGI. This CDR3 has 15 residues. J was trimmed by 8 bases and V by 5 bases; bases with no gene match: 14. CDR3: CASSPQGTVLRGYTF. The CDR3 DNA is TGTGCCAGCAGTCCCCAGGGGACAGTCTTAAGAGGCTACACCTTC.

This clone has a single count. The chain recombines TRBV19 with TRBJ2-7; tentatively, D is TRBD2 (6 bases). The CDR3 extends over 14 amino acids. Trimming took 7 bases from V and 2 from J, leaving 15 bases between them. CDR1 is LNHDA and CDR2 is SQIVND in the germline V gene (reference sequence). CDR3 sequence (DNA): TGTGCCAGTAAGGAGGGTGGAGGGACCTACGAGCAGTACTTC. The encoded protein is CASKEGGGTYEQYF. Supplemented by reference TRBV19 and TRBJ2-7, the full variable domain reads DGGITQSPKYLFRKEGQNVTLSCEQNLNHDAMYWYRQDPGQGLRLIYYSQIVNDFQKGDIAEGYSVSREKKESFPLTVTSAQKNPTAFYLCASKEGGGTYEQYFGPGTRLTVT.

The chain is built from TRBV6-2 or TRBV6-3 and TRBJ1-2; 10 bases map to TRBD1. Per germline, CDR1 MNHEY and CDR2 SVGEGT. The CDR3 covers 14 residues. The junction had 5 bases not matched to a gene; V was cut back by 5 bases and J by 5 bases. CDR3 residues: CASSPRTGGYGYTF. CDR3 nucleotides: TGTGCCAGCAGTCCCCGGACAGGGGGGTATGGCTACACCTTC.

The chain has TRBV2 and TRBJ2-7; 10 nucleotides agree with TRBD1. The CDR3 has 13 residues. Germline CDR1 SNHLY, CDR2 FYNNEI. The V and J ends lost 5 bases and 7 bases, in that order; junction bases with no gene match: 5. CDR3 nucleotide sequence: TGTGCCAGCAGTAGGGACAGGGGTGGGGAGCAGTACTTC. Protein: CASSRDRGGEQYF.

The chain has TRBV12-5 and TRBJ1-1, with a tentative D call TRBD1 (6 bases). Trimming stripped 5 bases from V and 4 bases from J, with 11 bases between. Germline loops: CDR1 LGHNT, CDR2 FRNRAP. CDR3 length: 13 amino acids. The CDR3 bases are TGTGCTAGTGGTGTACAGGGAAGCACTGAAGCTTTCTTT. Residues: CASGVQGSTEAFF. Filled out from reference TRBV12-5 and TRBJ1-1, the complete variable domain reads DARVTQTPRHKVTEMGQEVTMRCQPILGHNTVFWYRQTMMQGLELLAYFRNRAPLDDSGMPKDRFSAEMPDATLATLKIQPSEPRDSAVYFCASGVQGSTEAFFGQGTRLTVV.

CDR3 bases: TGTGCCTGCGACGCGGGGGAAGAGACCCAGTACTTC. This codes for CACDAGEETQYF. The chain carries TRBV30 and TRBJ2-5; 7 nucleotides align to TRBD2. V lost 6 bases to trimming and J lost 3 bases; unmatched junction nucleotides: 4. CDR1 is GTSNPN, CDR2 SVGIG, per germline (reference sequence). This CDR3 has 12 residues.

The V call is TRBV24-1, the J call TRBJ1-2; D unresolved. V dropped 2 bases and J dropped 5 bases, with 5 bases sitting between them. Per the germline V gene, CDR1 is KGHDR and CDR2 is SFDVKD. The CDR3 is made up of 12 amino acids. This CDR3 reads CATSDYGYGYTF. Here the CDR3 DNA reads TGTGCCACCAGTGATTACGGGTATGGCTACACCTTC.

This clone was seen once. This chain joins TRBV5-1 and TRBJ1-1; D unresolved. Germline CDR1 and CDR2: SGHRS and YFSETQ. Trimming stripped 0 bases from V and 11 bases from J, with 14 bases between. The CDR3 totals 13 residues. The CDR3 is CASSLVGSSGAFF. For the CDR3, the DNA is TGCGCCAGCAGCTTGGTGGGCAGCAGTGGGGCTTTCTTT.

This clone appeared once. The chain has TRBV28 and TRBJ2-1; 12 bases line up with TRBD2. Germline lookup yields CDR1 MDHEN and CDR2 SYDVKM. The ends lost 6 bases at V and 8 bases at J; junction bases unmatched: 5. The CDR3 runs 14 residues. The CDR3 coding sequence is TGTGCCAGCAGATCTAGCGGGGGGGCTTATGAGCAGTTCTTC. It specifies CASRSSGGAYEQFF.

The chain recombines TRBV10-3 with TRBJ1-1; the D gene is possibly TRBD1 (5 bases). CDR3 size: 18 residues. The V gene lost 3 bases and the J gene lost 0 bases, with 20 bases spanning the gap. From germline, CDR1 is ENHRY and CDR2 SYGVKD. CDR3 bases: TGTGCCATCAGTGAATTGGGTCGGGGGGGAGACATGAACACTGAAGCTTTCTTT. Translation: CAISELGRGGDMNTEAFF.

The rearrangement uses TRBV6-1 and TRBJ2-1; 15 nucleotides align to TRBD2. J was trimmed by 3 bases and V by 1 base; bases with no gene match: 4. The CDR3 loop spans 18 amino acids. Germline assignment: CDR1 MNHNS and CDR2 SASEGT. CDR3 sequence (DNA): TGTGCCAGCAGTGAAGGGACTAGCGGGGGGGTTTTCTACAATGAGCAGTTCTTC. Translation gives CASSEGTSGGVFYNEQFF.

The chain links TRBV5-1 to TRBJ1-1; tentatively, D is TRBD1 (6 bases). The CDR3 has 13 residues. V lost 5 bases to trimming and J lost 5 bases, with 13 bases between them. The germline V gene encodes CDR1 SGHRS and CDR2 YFSETQ. DNA for the CDR3: TGCGCCAGCAGTTTAAATCAGGGGACTGAAGCTTTCTTT. This codes for CASSLNQGTEAFF.

The count of this clone is one. This sequence joins TRBV19 and TRBJ2-5; 8 bases are a match to TRBD1. Looked up from germline, CDR1 is LNHDA and CDR2 is SQIVND (reference sequence). The CDR3 contains 14 residues. The ends lost 5 bases at V and 1 base at J; junction bases unmatched: 3. The CDR3 sequence: CASSLTGVQETQYF. CDR3 DNA: TGTGCCAGTAGTTTGACAGGGGTCCAAGAGACCCAGTACTTC.

V gene TRBV20-1 combines with J gene TRBJ1-1; D is perhaps TRBD1 (5 bases). Germline assignment: CDR1 DFQATT and CDR2 SNEGSKA (reference sequence). V was clipped by 2 bases and J by 9 bases, with 10 bases between them. This CDR3 spans 11 amino acids. The CDR3 DNA reads TGCAGTGCTAGAAGGGGTTTGAAAGCTTTCTTT. Its protein is CSARRGLKAFF.

The chain recombines TRBV2 with TRBJ1-3; no clear D gene. The CDR3 has 16 amino acids. Trimming cost V 5 bases and J 0 bases, with 14 bases left between them. Germline-derived CDR1 and CDR2 are SNHLY and FYNNEI. CDR3 protein: CASSYLEGLSGNTIYF. The CDR3 nucleotides are TGTGCCAGCAGTTACCTTGAGGGCCTCTCTGGAAACACCATATATTTT.

V gene TRBV19 combines with J gene TRBJ1-1; maybe TRBD1 (5 bases). This CDR3 comprises 15 residues. V was cut by 5 bases and J by 1 base, with 14 bases left in between. Per the germline V gene, CDR1 is LNHDA and CDR2 is SQIVND (reference sequence). The DNA for the CDR3 is TGTGCCAGTAGTGGGGGGGTCCACCGGAACACTGAAGCTTTCTTT. Its protein product is CASSGGVHRNTEAFF.

J is TRBJ2-3 and V is TRBV5-1, with 9 positions matching TRBD2. The CDR3 consists of 17 residues. The J segment lost 1 base and the V segment lost 5 bases, leaving 11 bases of the junction unmatched. Germline V gene sequence: CDR1 SGHRS, CDR2 YFSETQ. CDR3 sequence reads: CASRASGARIGTDTQYF. The CDR3, as DNA: TGCGCCAGCAGGGCTAGCGGGGCGAGAATAGGCACAGATACGCAGTATTTT.

V and J are TRBV4-1 and TRBJ2-7; D gene ambiguous. The germline V and J ends were trimmed by 1 base and 6 bases, with 13 bases remaining between them. Per germline, CDR1 MGHRA and CDR2 YSYEKL. The CDR3 runs to 14 residues. The CDR3 nucleotides read TGCGCCAGCAGCCAAGTGTATACAGCCCGCGAGCAGTACTTC. It specifies CASSQVYTAREQYF.

This chain joins TRBV27 and TRBJ2-1, with TRBD1 matching 8 bases. Trimming cost V 4 bases and J 3 bases; bases outside gene matches: 11. The CDR3 length is 17 residues. Germline V gene sequence: CDR1 MNHEY, CDR2 SMNVEV (reference sequence). The DNA for the CDR3 is TGTGCCAGCAGTTCCCCCCGGACAGGGACTGGCTACAATGAGCAGTTCTTC. Translation gives CASSSPRTGTGYNEQFF.

This chain connects TRBV6-2 or TRBV6-3 to TRBJ2-1; D uncertain. CDR3 length equals 14 residues. Between the trimmed V and J ends, which lost 2 bases and 4 bases, there was a span of 9 bases. Germline V gene lookup returns CDR1 MNHEY and CDR2 SVGEGT. The CDR3 sequence is CASSYQTQYNEQFF. The CDR3 DNA follows: TGTGCCAGCAGTTACCAAACACAGTACAATGAGCAGTTCTTC.

V usage is TRBV6-5 and J usage is TRBJ1-2, with D unresolved. CDR1 MNHEY and CDR2 SVGAGI come from the germline V gene. V was trimmed by 10 bases and J by 8 bases, leaving 17 bases between them. The CDR3 is 12 residues long. This CDR3 reads CATRRSRSGYTF. The CDR3 region has the DNA TGTGCCACCAGACGGTCAAGATCGGGCTACACCTTC.

The chain recombines TRBV5-1 with TRBJ2-7; 10 bases align to TRBD1. Per germline, CDR1 SGHRS and CDR2 YFSETQ. J gave up 5 bases and V 4 bases, and 9 bases lay outside the gene matches. The CDR3 sequence is 15 residues long. The CDR3 DNA reads TGCGCCAGCAGCGGACCGGGACAGGGGTTCGACGAGCAGTACTTC. Its protein product is CASSGPGQGFDEQYF.

In its sample, this clone was seen a few times. The chain combines TRBV19 with TRBJ1-1; TRBD1 is a possible D gene (5 bases). Trimming removed 10 bases from V and 0 bases from J, with 18 bases in between. Germline CDR1 and CDR2: LNHDA and SQIVND (reference sequence). This CDR3 is 15 amino acids long. This CDR3 is CATQWHGGMNTEAFF. CDR3 DNA: TGTGCCACCCAATGGCATGGGGGGATGAACACTGAAGCTTTCTTT. The whole variable domain, remainder taken from reference TRBV19 and TRBJ1-1, is DGGITQSPKYLFRKEGQNVTLSCEQNLNHDAMYWYRQDPGQGLRLIYYSQIVNDFQKGDIAEGYSVSREKKESFPLTVTSAQKNPTAFYLCATQWHGGMNTEAFFGQGTRLTVV.

This chain links TRBV4-1 with TRBJ1-5; D is unclear. Trimming removed 0 bases from V and 9 bases from J, with 12 bases in between. Germline V CDR1 and CDR2: MGHRA, YSYEKL. The CDR3 runs 14 residues. CDR3 coding DNA: TGCGCCAGCAGCCAAGACGAGAGGGCTCGGCCCCAGCATTTT. Encoded protein: CASSQDERARPQHF.

CDR3 in amino acids: CASGPGYGYTF. CDR3 DNA sequence: TGTGCCAGTGGGCCAGGCTATGGCTACACCTTC. The gene calls are TRBV19 and TRBJ1-2; D gene uncertain. V was shortened by 8 bases and J by 4 bases, with 8 bases between the two germline ends. Looked up from germline, CDR1 is LNHDA and CDR2 is SQIVND (reference sequence). The CDR3 totals 11 residues.

The chain is built from TRBV15 and TRBJ2-7, with a weak D call TRBD1 (7 bases). Germline CDR1 and CDR2: LNHNV and YYDKDF (reference sequence). The CDR3 has 17 amino acids. Trimming removed 2 bases at V and 2 bases at J, with 19 bases between. The CDR3, as DNA: TGTGCCACCAGCAGAACGGACGGGACTCAGGGGGCCTACGAGCAGTACTTC. Protein: CATSRTDGTQGAYEQYF.

The V gene is TRBV5-1, the J gene TRBJ1-2; perhaps TRBD1 as D (5 bases). Germline V gene sequence: CDR1 SGHRS, CDR2 YFSETQ. This CDR3 spans 14 amino acids. V shed 0 bases and J shed 4 bases, with 10 bases lying between them. CDR3 nucleotide sequence: TGCGCCAGCAGCTTGGGGGGCATCGCCTATGGCTACACCTTC. Translation gives CASSLGGIAYGYTF.

CDR3 nucleotides: TGTGCCAGCAGCTTAGCACTAGAGGCAGATACGCAGTATTTT. It encodes CASSLALEADTQYF. The chain has TRBV7-2 and TRBJ2-3; possible D gene TRBD2, 5 bases. CDR3 length: 14 amino acids. The V end lost 0 bases, the J end lost 4 bases, and 8 bases lay between the germline ends. Germline CDR1 is SGHTA and CDR2 is FQGNSA.

V gene TRBV11-2 combines with J gene TRBJ2-3; no reliable D call. This CDR3 has 15 residues. The V and J ends lost 6 bases and 1 base respectively, with 14 bases between them. Per the germline V gene, CDR1 is SGHAT and CDR2 is FQNNGV. The chain's CDR3 is CASSSRPVRTDTQYF. In DNA, the CDR3 is TGTGCCAGCAGTAGCAGACCGGTTCGCACAGATACGCAGTATTTT.